The source of this TCR beta chain is a study of blood T cell repertoires in COVID-19. Study in general: The United States, Italy and Spain provided the acute and convalescent COVID-19 samples. T cells, B-cell-depleted T cells, or PBMCs supplied cDNA or gDNA.

Per the study methods: Estimation of nucleated cell counts relied on the amplification of reference gene primers. Data came from immunoSEQ multiplex PCR; TCRdb stores just in-frame clones and leaves some out. That table is the source of V, J and clone size, and D and trimming were worked out from the DNA. Of fewer than 130,000 clones in the sample, approximately 84% were seen once. As for this clone: Additional DNA sequences in this sample encode the identical CDR3.

The sequence was collected from a human donor in a cohort sampled during active COVID-19. Sequencing was performed on peripheral blood.

The CDR3 region has the DNA TGTGCCAGCAGCTTAGGGCAGAATTATGGCTACACCTTC. It specifies CASSLGQNYGYTF. The chain carries TRBV7-2 and TRBJ1-2; D is ambiguous. CDR3 length: 13 amino acids. CDR1 and CDR2 (germline): SGHTA, FQGNSA. V lost 1 base and J 5 bases, leaving 8 bases between the germline ends.